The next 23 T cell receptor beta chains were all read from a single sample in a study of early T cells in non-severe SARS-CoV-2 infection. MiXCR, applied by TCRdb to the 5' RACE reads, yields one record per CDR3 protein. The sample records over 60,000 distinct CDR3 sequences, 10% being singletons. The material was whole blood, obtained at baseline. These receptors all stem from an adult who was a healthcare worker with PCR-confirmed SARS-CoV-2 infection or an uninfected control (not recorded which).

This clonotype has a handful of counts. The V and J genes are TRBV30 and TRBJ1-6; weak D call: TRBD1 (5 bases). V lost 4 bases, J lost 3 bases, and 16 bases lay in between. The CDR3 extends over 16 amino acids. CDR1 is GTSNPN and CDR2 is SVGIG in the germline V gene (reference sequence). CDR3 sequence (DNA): TGTGCCTGGATTAGGGAGACGACAGACTATAATTCACCCCTCCACTTT. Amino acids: CAWIRETTDYNSPLHF.

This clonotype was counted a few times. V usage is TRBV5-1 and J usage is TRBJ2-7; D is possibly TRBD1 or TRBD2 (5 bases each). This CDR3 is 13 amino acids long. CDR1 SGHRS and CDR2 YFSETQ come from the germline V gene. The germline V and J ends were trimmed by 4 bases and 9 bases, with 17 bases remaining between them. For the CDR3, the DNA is TGCGCCAGCAGCGGACGTTCCGACAGCGGGCAGTACTTC. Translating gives CASSGRSDSGQYF.

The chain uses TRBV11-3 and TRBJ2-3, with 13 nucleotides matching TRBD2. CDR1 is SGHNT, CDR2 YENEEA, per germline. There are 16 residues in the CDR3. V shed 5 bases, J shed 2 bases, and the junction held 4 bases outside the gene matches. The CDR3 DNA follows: TGTGCCAGCAGCAGAGGACTAGCGGGGGACACAGATACGCAGTATTTT. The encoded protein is CASSRGLAGDTDTQYF.

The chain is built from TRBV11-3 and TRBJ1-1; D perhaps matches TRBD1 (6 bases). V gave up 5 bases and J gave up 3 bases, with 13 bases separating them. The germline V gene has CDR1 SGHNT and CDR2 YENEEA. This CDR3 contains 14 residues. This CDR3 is CASSGGQFYTEAFF. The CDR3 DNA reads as TGTGCCAGCAGCGGAGGACAGTTTTACACTGAAGCTTTCTTT.

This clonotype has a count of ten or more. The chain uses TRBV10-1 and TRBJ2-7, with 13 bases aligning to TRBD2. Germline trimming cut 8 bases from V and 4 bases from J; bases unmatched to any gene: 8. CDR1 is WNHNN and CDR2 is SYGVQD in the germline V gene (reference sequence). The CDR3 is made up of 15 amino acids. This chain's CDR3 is CASGRTSGRLYEQYF. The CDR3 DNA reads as TGCGCCAGCGGGAGGACTAGCGGGAGACTTTACGAGCAGTACTTC.

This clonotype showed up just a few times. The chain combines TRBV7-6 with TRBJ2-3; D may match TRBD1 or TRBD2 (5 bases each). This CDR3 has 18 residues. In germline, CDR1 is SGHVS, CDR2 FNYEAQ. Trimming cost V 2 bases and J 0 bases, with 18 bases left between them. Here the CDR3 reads CASSLRPGPRASTDTQYF. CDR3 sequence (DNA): TGTGCCAGCAGCTTAAGGCCGGGGCCCCGTGCTAGCACAGATACGCAGTATTTT.

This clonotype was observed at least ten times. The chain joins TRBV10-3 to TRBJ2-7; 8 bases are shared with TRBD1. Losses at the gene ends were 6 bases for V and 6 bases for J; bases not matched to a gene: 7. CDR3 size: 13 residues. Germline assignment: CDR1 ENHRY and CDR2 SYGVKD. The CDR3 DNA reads TGTGCCATCAGCACAGGGGGAGAGGGCGAGCAGTACTTC. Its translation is CAISTGGEGEQYF.

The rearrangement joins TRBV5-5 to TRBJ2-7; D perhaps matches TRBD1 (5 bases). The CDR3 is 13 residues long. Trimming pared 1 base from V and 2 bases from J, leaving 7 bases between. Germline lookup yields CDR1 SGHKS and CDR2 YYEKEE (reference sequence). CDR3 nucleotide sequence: TGTGCCAGCAGCTTGTTAGGGGCCTACGAGCAGTACTTC. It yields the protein CASSLLGAYEQYF.

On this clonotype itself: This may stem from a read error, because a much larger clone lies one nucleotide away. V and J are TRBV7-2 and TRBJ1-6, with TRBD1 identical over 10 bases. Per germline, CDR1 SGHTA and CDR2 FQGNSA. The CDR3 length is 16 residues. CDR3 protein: CASSSRQGAQNSSLHF. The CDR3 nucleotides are TGTGCCAGCAGCTCTAGACAGGGGGCCCAAAATTCATCCCTCCACTTT.

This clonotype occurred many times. CDR3 amino acids: CASSDGRMNTEAFF. As DNA, the CDR3 is TGTGCCAGCAGTGATGGACGGATGAACACTGAAGCTTTCTTT. The chain employs TRBV6-1 and TRBJ1-1; D call uncertain. V gave up 3 bases and J gave up 0 bases, with 8 bases separating them. Germline assignment: CDR1 MNHNS and CDR2 SASEGT. The CDR3 runs to 14 residues.

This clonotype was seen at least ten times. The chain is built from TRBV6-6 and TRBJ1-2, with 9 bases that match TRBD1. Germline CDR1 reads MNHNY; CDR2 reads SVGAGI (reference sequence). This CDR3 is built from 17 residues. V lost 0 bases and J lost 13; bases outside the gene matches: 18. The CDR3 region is CASSYSLNTGTGPGVTF. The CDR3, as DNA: TGTGCCAGCAGTTACTCGCTGAATACCGGGACAGGGCCTGGGGTCACCTTC.

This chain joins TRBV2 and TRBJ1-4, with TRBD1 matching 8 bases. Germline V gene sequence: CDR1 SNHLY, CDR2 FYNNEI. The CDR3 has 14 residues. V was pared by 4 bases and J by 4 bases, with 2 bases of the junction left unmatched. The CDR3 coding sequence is TGTGCCAGCAGTGTACAGGGGGGTAATGAAAAACTGTTTTTT. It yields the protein CASSVQGGNEKLFF.

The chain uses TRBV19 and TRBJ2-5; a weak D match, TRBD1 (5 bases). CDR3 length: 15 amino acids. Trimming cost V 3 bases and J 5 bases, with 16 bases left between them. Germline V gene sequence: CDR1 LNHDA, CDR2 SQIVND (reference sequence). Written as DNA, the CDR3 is TGTGCCAGTAGTATGGTCAGGGTGGAGATTGAGACCCAGTACTTC. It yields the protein CASSMVRVEIETQYF.

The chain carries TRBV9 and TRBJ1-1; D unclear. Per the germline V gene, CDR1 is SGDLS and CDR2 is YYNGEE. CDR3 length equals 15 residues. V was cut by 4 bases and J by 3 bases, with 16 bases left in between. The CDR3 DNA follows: TGTGCCAGCAGCCCCTCCGTGGCTTCGGACACTGAAGCTTTCTTT. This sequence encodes CASSPSVASDTEAFF.

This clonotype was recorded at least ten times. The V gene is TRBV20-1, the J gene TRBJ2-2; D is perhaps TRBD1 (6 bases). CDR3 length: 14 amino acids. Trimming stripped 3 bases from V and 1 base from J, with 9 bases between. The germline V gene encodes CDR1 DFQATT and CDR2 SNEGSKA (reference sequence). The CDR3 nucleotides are TGCAGTGCTAGTCCGGGACAGAACACCGGGGAGCTGTTTTTT. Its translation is CSASPGQNTGELFF.

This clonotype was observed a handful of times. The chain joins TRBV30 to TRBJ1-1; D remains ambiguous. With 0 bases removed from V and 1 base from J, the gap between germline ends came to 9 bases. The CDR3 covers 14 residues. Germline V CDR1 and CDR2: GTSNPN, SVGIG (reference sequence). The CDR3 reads CAWSVSVGNTEAFF. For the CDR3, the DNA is TGTGCCTGGAGTGTATCGGTTGGGAACACTGAAGCTTTCTTT. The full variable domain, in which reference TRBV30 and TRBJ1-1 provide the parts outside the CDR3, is SQTIHQWPATLVQPVGSPLSLECTVEGTSNPNLYWYRQAAGRGLQLLFYSVGIGQISSEVPQNLSASRPQDRQFILSSKKLLLSDSGFYLCAWSVSVGNTEAFFGQGTRLTVV.

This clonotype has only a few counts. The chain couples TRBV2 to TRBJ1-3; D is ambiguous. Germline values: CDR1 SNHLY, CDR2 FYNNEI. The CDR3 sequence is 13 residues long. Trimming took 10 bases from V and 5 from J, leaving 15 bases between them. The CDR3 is CATTAGPRNTIYF. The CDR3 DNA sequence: TGTGCCACCACGGCGGGTCCCAGAAACACCATATATTTT.

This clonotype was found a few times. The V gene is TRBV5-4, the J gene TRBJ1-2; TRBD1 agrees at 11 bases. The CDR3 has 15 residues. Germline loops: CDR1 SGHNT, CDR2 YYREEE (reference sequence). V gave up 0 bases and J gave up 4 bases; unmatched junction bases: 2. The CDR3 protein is CASSLDGTGGYGYTF. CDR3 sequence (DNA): TGTGCCAGCAGCTTGGACGGGACAGGGGGCTATGGCTACACCTTC.

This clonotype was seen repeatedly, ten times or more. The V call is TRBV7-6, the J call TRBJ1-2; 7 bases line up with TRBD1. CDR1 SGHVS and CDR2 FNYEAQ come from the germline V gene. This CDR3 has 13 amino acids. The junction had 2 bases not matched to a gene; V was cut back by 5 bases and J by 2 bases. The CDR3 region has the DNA TGTGCCAGCAGCCCGACAGGGAACTATGGCTACACCTTC. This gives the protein CASSPTGNYGYTF.

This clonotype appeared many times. CDR3: CASSRSRAAETQYF. As DNA, the CDR3 is TGTGCCAGCAGCCGGAGCCGGGCCGCCGAGACCCAGTACTTC. The chain carries TRBV11-2 and TRBJ2-5, with no clear D. CDR3 length equals 14 residues. CDR1 is SGHAT, CDR2 FQNNGV, per germline. V lost 5 bases and J lost 5, with 15 bases in between. Full variable domain (rest looked up from reference TRBV11-2 and TRBJ2-5): EAGVAQSPRYKIIEKRQSVAFWCNPISGHATLYWYQQILGQGPKLLIQFQNNGVVDDSQLPKDRFSAERLKGVDSTLKIQPAKLEDSAVYLCASSRSRAAETQYFGPGTRLLVL.

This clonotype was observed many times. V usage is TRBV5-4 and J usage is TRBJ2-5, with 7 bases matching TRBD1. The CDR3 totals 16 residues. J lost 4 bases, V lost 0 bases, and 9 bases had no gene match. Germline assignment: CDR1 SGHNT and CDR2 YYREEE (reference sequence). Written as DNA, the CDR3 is TGTGCCAGCAGCTTGGACAGGGGCCAGGGTGGAGAGACCCAGTACTTC. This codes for CASSLDRGQGGETQYF.

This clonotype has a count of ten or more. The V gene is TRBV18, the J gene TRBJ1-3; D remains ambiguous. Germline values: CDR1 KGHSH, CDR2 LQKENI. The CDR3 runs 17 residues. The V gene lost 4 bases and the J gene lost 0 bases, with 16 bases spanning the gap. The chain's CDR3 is CASSQESSLHSGNTIYF. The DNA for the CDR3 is TGTGCCAGCTCACAGGAGTCCTCCTTACACTCTGGAAACACCATATATTTT.

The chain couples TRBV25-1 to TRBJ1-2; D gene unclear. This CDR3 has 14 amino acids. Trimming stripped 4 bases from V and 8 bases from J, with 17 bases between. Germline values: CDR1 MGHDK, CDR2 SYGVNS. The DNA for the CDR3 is TGTGCCAGCAGTGGGTATAGGGAGAGAAGCGGCTACACCTTC. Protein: CASSGYRERSGYTF.